Listed below are T cell receptor beta chains from one sample, sequenced in a study of naive and memory T cell subsets. Each CDR3 protein gets one entry after TCRdb re-called the UMI-ligation and nested PCR reads with MiXCR. The data contain approximately 140,000 distinct CDR3 sequences, roughly 20% of them singletons. Sequenced material: naive CD4+ T cells from blood. The receptors stem from a human donor in good health. Both conserved end residues are part of each CDR3. The D gene is left open where the match is weak. For some rows the clone size is stated as once, few or many, or as a class when expanded; others skip it.

V gene: TRBV7-2
D gene: TRBD1
J gene: TRBJ2-5
clone size: few
CDR3 DNA: TGTGCCAGCAGCGAAGACAGGGCCACCCAGTACTTC
CDR3 protein: CASSEDRATQYF

V gene: TRBV5-5
D gene: .
J gene: TRBJ2-4
clone size: many
CDR3 DNA: TGTGCCAGCAGCTTGGAAGGGGACATTCAGTACTTC
CDR3 protein: CASSLEGDIQYF

V gene: TRBV20-1
D gene: .
J gene: TRBJ1-1
clone size: .
CDR3 DNA: TGCAGTGCTAGTTTTATGACTGAAGCTTTCTTT
CDR3 protein: CSASFMTEAFF

V gene: TRBV12-3/TRBV12-4
D gene: TRBD1
J gene: TRBJ1-1
clone size: many
CDR3 DNA: TGTGCCAGCAGTAAACAGGGGTACGGAGCTTTCTTT
CDR3 protein: CASSKQGYGAFF

V gene: TRBV7-9
D gene: .
J gene: TRBJ2-7
clone size: .
CDR3 DNA: TGTGCCAGCAGCTTAGTACTAGGGGCCTACGAGCAGTACTTC
CDR3 protein: CASSLVLGAYEQYF

V gene: TRBV20-1
D gene: .
J gene: TRBJ2-3
clone size: many
CDR3 DNA: TGCAGTGCTAGCGGACCCACAGATACGCAGTATTTT
CDR3 protein: CSASGPTDTQYF

V gene: TRBV12-3/TRBV12-4
D gene: .
J gene: TRBJ1-5
clone size: few
CDR3 DNA: TGTGCCAGCAGCTATGACAGTTCGCATCAGCCCCAGCATTTT
CDR3 protein: CASSYDSSHQPQHF

V gene: TRBV12-3/TRBV12-4
D gene: TRBD2
J gene: TRBJ2-1
clone size: many
CDR3 DNA: TGTGCCAGCAGAGGGACTAGCGGGATCTACAATGAGCAGTTCTTC
CDR3 protein: CASRGTSGIYNEQFF

V gene: TRBV27
D gene: .
J gene: TRBJ2-1
clone size: .
CDR3 DNA: TGTGCCAGCAGCCACAACCCCGGCTGGGAGCAGTTCTTC
CDR3 protein: CASSHNPGWEQFF

V gene: TRBV24-1
D gene: TRBD2
J gene: TRBJ2-3
clone size: many
CDR3 DNA: TGTGCCACCAGTGATCGATTAGCGGGTCCCACAGATACGCAGTATTTT
CDR3 protein: CATSDRLAGPTDTQYF

V gene: TRBV12-3/TRBV12-4
D gene: TRBD2
J gene: TRBJ2-1
clone size: few
CDR3 DNA: TGTGCCAGCAGGGGGGGACTAGCGTCCTACAATGAGCAGTTCTTC
CDR3 protein: CASRGGLASYNEQFF

V gene: TRBV5-1
D gene: TRBD2
J gene: TRBJ2-7
clone size: .
CDR3 DNA: TGCGCCAGCAGCTTGGCAAGCGGGGACTACGAGCAGTACTTC
CDR3 protein: CASSLASGDYEQYF

V gene: TRBV15
D gene: TRBD1
J gene: TRBJ2-7
clone size: few
CDR3 DNA: TGTGCCACCAGCCAACAGGGGCAGGCTGAGTTCGGCGAGCAGTACTTC
CDR3 protein: CATSQQGQAEFGEQYF

V gene: TRBV3-1
D gene: TRBD2
J gene: TRBJ2-1
clone size: .
CDR3 DNA: TGTGCCAGCAGCCAACGGGGCGGGAGTTTCAGTGAGCAGTTCTTC
CDR3 protein: CASSQRGGSFSEQFF

V gene: TRBV5-4
D gene: .
J gene: TRBJ2-1
clone size: .
CDR3 DNA: TGTGCCTGCAGCTTGAAGTTCTATGAGCGGACCTACAATGAGCAGTTCTTC
CDR3 protein: CACSLKFYERTYNEQFF

V gene: TRBV3-1
D gene: .
J gene: TRBJ1-5
clone size: few
CDR3 DNA: TGTGCCAGCAGCCAAGGGAGAGGGAGGCTCAGCAATCAGCCCCAGCATTTT
CDR3 protein: CASSQGRGRLSNQPQHF

V gene: TRBV7-9
D gene: TRBD2
J gene: TRBJ2-7
clone size: few
CDR3 DNA: TGTGCCAGCAGCTTATCGGCGGGAGTCTACGAGCAGTACTTC
CDR3 protein: CASSLSAGVYEQYF

V gene: TRBV11-2
D gene: TRBD2
J gene: TRBJ2-5
clone size: few
CDR3 DNA: TGTGCCAGCAGCTTGCTGGGGCTAGCGGGTAGCGGGACCCAGTACTTC
CDR3 protein: CASSLLGLAGSGTQYF

V gene: TRBV5-1
D gene: .
J gene: TRBJ1-2
clone size: few
CDR3 DNA: TGCGCCAGCAGCTTCTCAAGGAACGGGAACTATGGCTACACCTTC
CDR3 protein: CASSFSRNGNYGYTF

V gene: TRBV4-1
D gene: TRBD2
J gene: TRBJ2-1
clone size: .
CDR3 DNA: TGCGCCAGCAGCCAAGGACTAGCGGGAGGCTTCTACAATGAGCAGTTCTTC
CDR3 protein: CASSQGLAGGFYNEQFF

V gene: TRBV21-1
D gene: .
J gene: TRBJ2-1
clone size: few
CDR3 DNA: TGTGCCAGCAGCTGGGAGGGCCGATTGTGGGTTGAGCAGTTCTTC
CDR3 protein: CASSWEGRLWVEQFF

V gene: TRBV2
D gene: .
J gene: TRBJ1-1
clone size: .
CDR3 DNA: TGTGCCAGCAGAGTATCAGGCGGGAACACTGAAGCTTTCTTT
CDR3 protein: CASRVSGGNTEAFF

V gene: TRBV4-1
D gene: TRBD1
J gene: TRBJ2-7
clone size: few
CDR3 DNA: TGCGCCAGCAGCCGAGGACAGGGGATCGGCGAGCAGTACTTC
CDR3 protein: CASSRGQGIGEQYF

V gene: TRBV5-1
D gene: .
J gene: TRBJ2-5
clone size: many
CDR3 DNA: TGCGCCAGCAGCTTCGTCCCCACAGCGGAGACCCAGTACTTC
CDR3 protein: CASSFVPTAETQYF

V gene: TRBV20-1
D gene: .
J gene: TRBJ1-6
clone size: .
CDR3 DNA: TGCAGTGCTAGTCGAGGGGTGGATTCACCCCTCCACTTT
CDR3 protein: CSASRGVDSPLHF

V gene: TRBV25-1
D gene: .
J gene: TRBJ2-2
clone size: many
CDR3 DNA: TGTGCCAGCAGTGACCCATACCAGGGTACCGGGGAGCTGTTTTTT
CDR3 protein: CASSDPYQGTGELFF

V gene: TRBV18
D gene: TRBD2
J gene: TRBJ2-1
clone size: .
CDR3 DNA: TGTGCCAGCTCACCACCGGCGGGAGGGCCTAGGAATGAGCAGTTCTTC
CDR3 protein: CASSPPAGGPRNEQFF

V gene: TRBV28
D gene: .
J gene: TRBJ1-2
clone size: few
CDR3 DNA: TGTGCCAGCAGTTTAGTAACAGGGTCGGACTATGGCTACACCTTC
CDR3 protein: CASSLVTGSDYGYTF

V gene: TRBV6-5
D gene: .
J gene: TRBJ1-5
clone size: few
CDR3 DNA: TGTGCCAGCAGTTACTCCAACAGGGCCCGGAAGCCCCAGCATTTT
CDR3 protein: CASSYSNRARKPQHF

V gene: TRBV4-1
D gene: .
J gene: TRBJ2-5
clone size: .
CDR3 DNA: TGCGCCAGCAGCCAAGACGGGACGGACTTAGGAGAGACCCAGTACTTC
CDR3 protein: CASSQDGTDLGETQYF